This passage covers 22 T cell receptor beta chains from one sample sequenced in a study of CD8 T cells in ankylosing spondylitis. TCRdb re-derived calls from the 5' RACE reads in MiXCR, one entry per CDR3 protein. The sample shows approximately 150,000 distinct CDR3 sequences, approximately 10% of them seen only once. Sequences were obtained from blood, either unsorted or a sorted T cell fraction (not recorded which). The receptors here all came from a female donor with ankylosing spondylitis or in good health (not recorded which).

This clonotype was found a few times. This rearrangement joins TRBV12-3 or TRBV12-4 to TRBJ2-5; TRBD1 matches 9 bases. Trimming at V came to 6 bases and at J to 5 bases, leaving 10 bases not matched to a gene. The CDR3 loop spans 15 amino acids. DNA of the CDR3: TGTGCCAGCAGCTTCTTCCGGGACAGGGAGGAGACCCAGTACTTC. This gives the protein CASSFFRDREETQYF.

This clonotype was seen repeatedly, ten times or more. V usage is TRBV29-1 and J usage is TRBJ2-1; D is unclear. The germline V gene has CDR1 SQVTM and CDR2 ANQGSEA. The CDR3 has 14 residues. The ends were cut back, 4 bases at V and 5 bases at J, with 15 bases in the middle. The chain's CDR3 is CSVGGGKGNNEQFF. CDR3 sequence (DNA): TGCAGCGTTGGGGGTGGAAAAGGAAACAATGAGCAGTTCTTC.

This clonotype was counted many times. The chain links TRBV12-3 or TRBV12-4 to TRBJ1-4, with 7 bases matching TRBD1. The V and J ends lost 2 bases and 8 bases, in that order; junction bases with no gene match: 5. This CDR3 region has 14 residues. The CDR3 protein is CASSLWQGEEKLFF. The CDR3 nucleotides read TGTGCCAGCAGTTTATGGCAGGGGGAGGAAAAACTGTTTTTT.

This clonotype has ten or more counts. CDR3 loop: CSVEGKDTEAFF. CDR3 DNA sequence: TGCAGCGTTGAAGGGAAGGACACTGAAGCTTTCTTT. V is TRBV29-1 and J is TRBJ1-1; D is undetermined. This CDR3 contains 12 residues. Germline CDR1 is SQVTM and CDR2 is ANQGSEA. V was shortened by 1 base and J by 3 bases, with 6 bases between the two germline ends.

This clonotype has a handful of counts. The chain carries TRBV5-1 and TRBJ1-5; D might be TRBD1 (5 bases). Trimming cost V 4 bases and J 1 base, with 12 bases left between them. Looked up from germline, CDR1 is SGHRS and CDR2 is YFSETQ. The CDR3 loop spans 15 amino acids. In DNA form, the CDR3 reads TGCGCCAGCAGCCTGACAGCCGGAAGCAATCAGCCCCAGCATTTT. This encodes CASSLTAGSNQPQHF.

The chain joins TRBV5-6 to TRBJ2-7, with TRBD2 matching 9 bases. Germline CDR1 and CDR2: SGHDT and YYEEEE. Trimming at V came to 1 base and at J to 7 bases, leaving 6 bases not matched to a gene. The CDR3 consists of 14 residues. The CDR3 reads CASSLWTSVREQYF. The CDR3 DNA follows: TGTGCCAGCAGCTTGTGGACTAGCGTTCGAGAGCAGTACTTC.

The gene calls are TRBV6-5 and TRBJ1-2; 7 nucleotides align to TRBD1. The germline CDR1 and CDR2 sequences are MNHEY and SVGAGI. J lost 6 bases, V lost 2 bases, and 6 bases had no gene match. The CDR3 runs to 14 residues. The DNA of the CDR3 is TGTGCCAGCAGTTACACAGGGGAGTTGAATGGCTACACCTTC. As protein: CASSYTGELNGYTF.

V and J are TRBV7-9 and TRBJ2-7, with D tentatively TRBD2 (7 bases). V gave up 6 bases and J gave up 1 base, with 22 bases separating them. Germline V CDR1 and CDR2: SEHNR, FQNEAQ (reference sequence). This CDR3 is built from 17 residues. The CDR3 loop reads CASSRSGEKAGSYEQYF. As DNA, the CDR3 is TGTGCCAGCAGTCGTTCAGGGGAAAAAGCGGGGTCCTACGAGCAGTACTTC.

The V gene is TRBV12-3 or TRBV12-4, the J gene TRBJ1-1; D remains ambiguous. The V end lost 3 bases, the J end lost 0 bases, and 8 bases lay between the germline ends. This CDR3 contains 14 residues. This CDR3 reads CASSFGSMNTEAFF. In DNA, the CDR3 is TGTGCCAGCAGTTTTGGATCTATGAACACTGAAGCTTTCTTT.

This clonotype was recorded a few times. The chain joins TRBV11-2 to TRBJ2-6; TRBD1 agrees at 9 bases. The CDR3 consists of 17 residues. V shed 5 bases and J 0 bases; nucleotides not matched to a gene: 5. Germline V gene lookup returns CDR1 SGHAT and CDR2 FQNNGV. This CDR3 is CASSLRTGVSGANVLTF. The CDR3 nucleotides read TGTGCCAGCAGCCTTCGGACAGGGGTCTCTGGGGCCAACGTCCTGACTTTC.

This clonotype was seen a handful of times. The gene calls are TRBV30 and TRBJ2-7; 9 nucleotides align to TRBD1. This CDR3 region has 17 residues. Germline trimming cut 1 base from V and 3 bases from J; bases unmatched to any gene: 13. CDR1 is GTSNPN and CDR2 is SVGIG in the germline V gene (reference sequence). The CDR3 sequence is CAWSAGTGLSPLYEQYF. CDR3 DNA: TGTGCCTGGAGTGCCGGGACAGGGCTGTCCCCCCTCTACGAGCAGTACTTC.

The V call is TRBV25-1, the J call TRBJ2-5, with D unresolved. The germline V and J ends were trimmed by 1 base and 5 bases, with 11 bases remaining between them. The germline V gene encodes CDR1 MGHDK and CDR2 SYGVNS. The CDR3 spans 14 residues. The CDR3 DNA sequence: TGTGCCAGCAGTGAATTCGGAGTTTGGGAGACCCAGTACTTC. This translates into CASSEFGVWETQYF.

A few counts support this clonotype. The CDR3 DNA reads TGTGCCAGCAGCTCGCTCAACAGGGGAGCTAAAGACAATGAGCAGTTCTTC. Encoded protein: CASSSLNRGAKDNEQFF. The rearrangement uses TRBV7-9 and TRBJ2-1, with TRBD1 matching over 7 bases. CDR3 size: 17 residues. J lost 5 bases, V lost 4 bases, and 14 bases had no gene match. Germline lookup yields CDR1 SEHNR and CDR2 FQNEAQ (reference sequence). Supplemented by reference TRBV7-9 and TRBJ2-1, the full variable domain reads DTGVSQNPRHKITKRGQNVTFRCDPISEHNRLYWYRQTLGQGPEFLTYFQNEAQLEKSRLLSDRFSAERPKGSFSTLEIQRTEQGDSAMYLCASSSLNRGAKDNEQFFGPGTRLTVL.

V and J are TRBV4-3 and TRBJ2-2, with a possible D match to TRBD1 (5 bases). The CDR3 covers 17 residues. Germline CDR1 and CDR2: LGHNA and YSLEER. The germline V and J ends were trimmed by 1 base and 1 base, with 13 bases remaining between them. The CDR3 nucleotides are TGCGCCAGCAGCCAAGGCCCAGGGTCCCGGAACACCGGGGAGCTGTTTTTT. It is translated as CASSQGPGSRNTGELFF.

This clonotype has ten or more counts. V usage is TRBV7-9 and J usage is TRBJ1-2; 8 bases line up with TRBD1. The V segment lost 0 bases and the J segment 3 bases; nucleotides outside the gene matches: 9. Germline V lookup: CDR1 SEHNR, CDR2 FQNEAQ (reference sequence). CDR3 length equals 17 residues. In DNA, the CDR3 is TGTGCCAGCAGCTTAGCAGGACAGGGACCCTCGCACTATGGCTACACCTTC. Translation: CASSLAGQGPSHYGYTF.

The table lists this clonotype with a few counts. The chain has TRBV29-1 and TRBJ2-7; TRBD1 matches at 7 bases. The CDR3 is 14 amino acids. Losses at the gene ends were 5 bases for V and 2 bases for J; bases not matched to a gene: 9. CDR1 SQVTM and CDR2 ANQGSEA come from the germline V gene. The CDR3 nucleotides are TGCAGCGTTCTAACCACCGGGACAGCCTACGAGCAGTACTTC. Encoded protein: CSVLTTGTAYEQYF.

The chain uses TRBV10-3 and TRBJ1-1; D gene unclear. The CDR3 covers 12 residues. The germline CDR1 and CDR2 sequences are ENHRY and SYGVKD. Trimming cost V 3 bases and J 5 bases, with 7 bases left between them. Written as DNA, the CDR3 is TGTGCCATCAGTGAAGGACGGACTGAAGCTTTCTTT. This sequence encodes CAISEGRTEAFF.

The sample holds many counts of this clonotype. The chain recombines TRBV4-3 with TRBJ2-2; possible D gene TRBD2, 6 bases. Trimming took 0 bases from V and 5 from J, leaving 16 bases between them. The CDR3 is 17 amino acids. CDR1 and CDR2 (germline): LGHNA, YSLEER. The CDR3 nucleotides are TGCGCCAGCAGCCAAGATATCCAGGGCGCGGGGACCGGGGAGCTGTTTTTT. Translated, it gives CASSQDIQGAGTGELFF.

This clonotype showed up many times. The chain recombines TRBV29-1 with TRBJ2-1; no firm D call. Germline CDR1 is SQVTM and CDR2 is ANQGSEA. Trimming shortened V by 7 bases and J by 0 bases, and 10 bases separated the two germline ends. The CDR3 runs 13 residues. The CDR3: CSGVAYSYNEQFF. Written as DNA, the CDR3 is TGCAGCGGTGTAGCTTACTCCTACAATGAGCAGTTCTTC.

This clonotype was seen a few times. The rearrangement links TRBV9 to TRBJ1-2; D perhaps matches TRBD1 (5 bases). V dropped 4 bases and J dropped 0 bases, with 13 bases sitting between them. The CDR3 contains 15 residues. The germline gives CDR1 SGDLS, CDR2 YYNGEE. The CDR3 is CASSLSGGSNYGYTF. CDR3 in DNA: TGTGCCAGCAGCCTTAGTGGGGGTTCTAACTATGGCTACACCTTC. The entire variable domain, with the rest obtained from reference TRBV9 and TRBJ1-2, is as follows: DSGVTQTPKHLITATGQRVTLRCSPRSGDLSVYWYQQSLDQGLQFLIQYYNGEERAKGNILERFSAQQFPDLHSELNLSSLELGDSALYFCASSLSGGSNYGYTFGSGTRLTVV.

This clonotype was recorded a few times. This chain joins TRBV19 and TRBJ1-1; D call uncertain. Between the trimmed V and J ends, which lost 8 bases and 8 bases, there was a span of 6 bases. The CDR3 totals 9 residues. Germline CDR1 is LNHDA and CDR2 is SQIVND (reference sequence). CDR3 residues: CASGLEAFF. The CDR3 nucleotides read TGTGCCAGTGGGCTCGAAGCTTTCTTT.

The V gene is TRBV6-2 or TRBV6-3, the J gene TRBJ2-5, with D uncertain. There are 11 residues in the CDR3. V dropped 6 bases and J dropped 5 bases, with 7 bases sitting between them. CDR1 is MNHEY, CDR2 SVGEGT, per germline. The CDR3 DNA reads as TGTGCCAGCAGCCCCCACGAGACCCAGTACTTC. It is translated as CASSPHETQYF.